This T cell receptor beta chain appears in the sequencing data of a study of cytomegalovirus exposure and HLA in healthy donors. General study findings and limits: The majority of TCR sequences were rare, yet some public TCRs appeared in many donors. The likely explanation for a cluster of highly shared sequence variants was sequencing artifact. As a later analysis showed, several of the most significant clusters appeared to be linked to common viral pathogens.

On this clone: Its matching antigen is unknown.

The germline V and J ends were trimmed by 5 bases and 8 bases, with 12 bases remaining between them. The CDR3 contains 12 residues. Germline V CDR1 and CDR2: SGHVS, FQNEAQ. The PCR made use of 60 Vbeta and 13 Jbeta primers. Sequencing used immunoSEQ multiplex PCR; TCRdb keeps in-frame clones, though not all of them. Of about 210,000 clones in the sample, about 85% are singletons; the top ten hold 0.2% to 0.3%. The chain uses TRBV7-8 and TRBJ1-2; no clear D gene. Sample: PBMCs. This receptor was taken from a girl aged 2-9 years in good health and CMV-seronegative. CDR3 coding DNA: TGTGCCAGCAGCGGAGGACCTAAGGGCTACACCTTC. Its protein is CASSGGPKGYTF.